This TCR beta chain was captured in a study of T cells after posttransplantation cyclophosphamide. TCRdb keeps only in-frame clones here, not all; method: immunoSEQ multiplex PCR. In total the sample includes about 36,000 clones, none of them seen once. A few counts support this clone. Germline values: CDR1 MNHEY, CDR2 SMNVEV (reference sequence). V was pared by 6 bases and J by 0 bases, with 21 bases between. This CDR3 is 18 amino acids long. The TCR was taken from a girl aged 10 to 17 in good health, CMV-negative, and a related stem cell transplant donor. Sequencing was done on a sample of PBMCs. This sequence joins TRBV27 and TRBJ1-5; D unresolved. CDR3 sequence reads: CASSPGRMWIYSNQPQHF. In DNA, the CDR3 is TGTGCCAGCAGCCCGGGGAGAATGTGGATTTATAGCAATCAGCCCCAGCATTTT.